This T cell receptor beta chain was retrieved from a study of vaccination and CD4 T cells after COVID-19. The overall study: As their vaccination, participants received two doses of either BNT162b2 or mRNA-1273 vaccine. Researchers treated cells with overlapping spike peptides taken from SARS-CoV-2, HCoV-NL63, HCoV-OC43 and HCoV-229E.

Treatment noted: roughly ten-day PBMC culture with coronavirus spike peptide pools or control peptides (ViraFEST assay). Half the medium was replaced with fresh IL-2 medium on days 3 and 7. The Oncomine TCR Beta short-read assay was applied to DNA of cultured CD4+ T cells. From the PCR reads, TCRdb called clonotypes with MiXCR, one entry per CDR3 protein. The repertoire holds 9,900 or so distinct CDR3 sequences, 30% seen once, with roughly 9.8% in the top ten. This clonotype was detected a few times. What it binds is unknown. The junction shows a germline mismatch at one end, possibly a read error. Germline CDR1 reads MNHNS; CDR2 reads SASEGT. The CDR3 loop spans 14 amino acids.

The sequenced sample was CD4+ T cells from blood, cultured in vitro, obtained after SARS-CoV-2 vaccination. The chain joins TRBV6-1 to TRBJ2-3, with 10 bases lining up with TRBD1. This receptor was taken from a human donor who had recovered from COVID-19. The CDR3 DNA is TGTGCCAGCGGTGACAGGGGGCCCACAGATACGCAGTATTTT. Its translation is CASGDRGPTDTQYF.